This T cell receptor beta chain originates from a study of spatial heterogeneity in lung cancer. Turning to the study itself: Consistent detection of more beta-chain than alpha-chain sequences was observed.

Every molecule of TCR cDNA had its own unique molecular identifier. A single record per CDR3 protein comes from TCRdb applying MiXCR to the 5' RACE reads. The repertoire holds tens of thousands of distinct CDR3 sequences, with roughly 10% as singletons. In regard to this clonotype: The antigen remains undetermined.

The CDR3 has 14 amino acids. Trimming at V came to 4 bases and at J to 6 bases, leaving 7 bases not matched to a gene. CDR1 and CDR2 (germline): LNHNV, YYDKDF (reference sequence). Time point described: sample taken at primary tumor resection. Whole RNA came from tumor, nontumor lung or frozen PBMC and was sequenced without being sorted. Samples were obtained from roughly 65 donors, all untreated early-stage non-small cell lung cancer patients. Study-level results: Relative to follow-up, resection was when ubiquitous expanded tumor TCRs appeared more in blood.

This chain uses TRBV15 with TRBJ2-7; 9 nucleotides line up with TRBD1. This TCR was recovered from a male donor with early-stage non-small cell lung cancer. The specimen comprised PBMCs, sampled at surgery. The CDR3 coding sequence is TGTGCCACCAGCATGGACAGGGGATCGGTCGAGCAGTACTTC. Translation: CATSMDRGSVEQYF.